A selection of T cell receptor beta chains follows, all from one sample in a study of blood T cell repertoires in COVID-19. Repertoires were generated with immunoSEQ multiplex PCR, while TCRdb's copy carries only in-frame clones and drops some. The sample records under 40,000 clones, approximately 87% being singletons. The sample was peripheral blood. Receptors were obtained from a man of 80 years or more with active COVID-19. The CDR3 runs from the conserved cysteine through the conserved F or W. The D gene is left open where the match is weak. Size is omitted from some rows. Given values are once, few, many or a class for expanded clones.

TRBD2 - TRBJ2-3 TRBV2 CASSELGRSGRADTQYF TGTGCCAGCAGTGAACTGGGACGTAGCGGGAGGGCAGATACGCAGTATTTT
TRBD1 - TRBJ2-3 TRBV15 CATSRTGGVSPPQRTDTQYF TGTGCCACCAGCAGAACAGGGGGTGTTTCCCCACCTCAACGCACAGATACGCAGTATTTT
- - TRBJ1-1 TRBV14 CASSQTGSTEAFF TGTGCCAGCAGCCAAACAGGGTCCACTGAAGCTTTCTTT
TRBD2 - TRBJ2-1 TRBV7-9 CASSFRGGNEQFF TGTGCCAGCAGCTTCCGCGGGGGCAATGAGCAGTTCTTC
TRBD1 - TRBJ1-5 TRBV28 CASSSAGTGQKQPQHF TGTGCCAGCAGTTCCGCGGGGACAGGACAGAAGCAGCCCCAGCATTTT
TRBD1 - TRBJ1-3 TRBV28 CASRPGQIGNTIYF TGTGCCAGCAGACCGGGACAGATAGGAAACACCATATATTTT
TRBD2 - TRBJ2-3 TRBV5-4 CASSLGAGVSDTQYF TGTGCCAGCAGCCTGGGAGCGGGAGTCTCAGATACGCAGTATTTT
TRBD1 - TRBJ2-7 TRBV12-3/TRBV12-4 CASSINRDREQYF TGTGCCAGCAGTATTAACCGGGACAGGGAGCAGTACTTC
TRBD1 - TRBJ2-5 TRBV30 CAWETGLETQYF TGTGCCTGGGAGACAGGGCTCGAGACCCAGTACTTC
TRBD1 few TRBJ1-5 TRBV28 CASRGQGEYQPQHF TGTGCCAGCAGAGGACAGGGCGAGTATCAGCCCCAGCATTTT